The rows below give T cell receptor beta chains drawn from one sample of a study of control samples from healthy donors and cancer patients. The protocol was immunoSEQ multiplex PCR, while the TCRdb copy is restricted to in-frame clones and leaves out a portion. This table holds around 55,000 clones, nearly 90% found once. Material: blood. All receptors derive from a man aged 45-65 years in good health. Both conserved end residues are part of each CDR3. Fields, in order: V gene, D gene, clone size, J gene, CDR3 protein, CDR3 DNA. The D gene is left open where the match is weak. Only part of the rows carry a size: once, few, many, or a class if the clone is expanded.

V gene: TRBV28; D gene: .; clone size: .; J gene: TRBJ2-3; CDR3 protein: CASSHLTVYF; CDR3 DNA: TGTGCCAGCTCACACCTGACGGTCTATTTT
V gene: TRBV5-1; D gene: .; clone size: .; J gene: TRBJ1-1; CDR3 protein: CASSEYDFNTEAFF; CDR3 DNA: TGCGCCAGCAGCGAGTATGACTTTAACACTGAAGCTTTCTTT
V gene: TRBV7-9; D gene: .; clone size: .; J gene: TRBJ1-2; CDR3 protein: CASSNRALGTKQNYGYTF; CDR3 DNA: TGTGCCAGCAGCAACAGAGCACTGGGGACCAAGCAGAACTATGGCTACACCTTC
V gene: TRBV28; D gene: TRBD1; clone size: .; J gene: TRBJ1-1; CDR3 protein: CASRGTGGTEAFF; CDR3 DNA: TGTGCCAGCAGAGGGACAGGGGGCACTGAAGCTTTCTTT
V gene: TRBV19; D gene: .; clone size: .; J gene: TRBJ2-6; CDR3 protein: CASSTHPSGANVLTF; CDR3 DNA: TGTGCCAGTAGTACCCATCCCTCTGGGGCCAACGTCCTGACTTTC
V gene: TRBV29-1; D gene: .; clone size: .; J gene: TRBJ2-5; CDR3 protein: CSAEWETQYF; CDR3 DNA: TGCAGCGCCGAGTGGGAGACCCAGTACTTC
V gene: TRBV28; D gene: .; clone size: .; J gene: TRBJ2-5; CDR3 protein: CASSLGGIDLQETQYF; CDR3 DNA: TGTGCCAGCAGCCTAGGGGGGATAGACCTCCAAGAGACCCAGTACTTC
V gene: TRBV9; D gene: .; clone size: .; J gene: TRBJ1-4; CDR3 protein: CASSVQGGREKLFF; CDR3 DNA: TGTGCCAGCAGCGTCCAGGGAGGTCGGGAAAAACTGTTTTTT
V gene: TRBV28; D gene: TRBD1; clone size: .; J gene: TRBJ1-2; CDR3 protein: CASSSHNQDRGYGYTF; CDR3 DNA: TGTGCCAGCAGTTCCCACAATCAGGACAGGGGCTATGGCTACACCTTC
V gene: TRBV6-5; D gene: TRBD2; clone size: once; J gene: TRBJ2-1; CDR3 protein: CASSGGSPGNEQFF; CDR3 DNA: TGTGCCAGCAGCGGCGGGAGCCCGGGAAATGAGCAGTTCTTC
V gene: TRBV29-1; D gene: .; clone size: .; J gene: TRBJ1-1; CDR3 protein: CSVRRNTEAFF; CDR3 DNA: TGCAGCGTCCGCAGGAACACTGAAGCTTTCTTT
V gene: TRBV3-1/TRBV3-2; D gene: .; clone size: .; J gene: TRBJ2-1; CDR3 protein: CASSQGGSYNEQFF; CDR3 DNA: TGTGCCAGCAGCCAAGGGGGCTCCTACAATGAGCAGTTCTTC
V gene: TRBV19; D gene: TRBD1; clone size: .; J gene: TRBJ1-4; CDR3 protein: CASSTITGGGEKLFF; CDR3 DNA: TGTGCCAGTAGCACCATCACAGGGGGCGGTGAAAAACTGTTTTTT
V gene: TRBV30; D gene: .; clone size: .; J gene: TRBJ1-2; CDR3 protein: CAWSRDNYGYTF; CDR3 DNA: TGTGCCTGGAGTAGGGATAACTATGGCTACACCTTC
V gene: TRBV5-6; D gene: .; clone size: few; J gene: TRBJ2-3; CDR3 protein: CASSLIAGSLTDTQYF; CDR3 DNA: TGTGCCAGCAGCTTGATTGCAGGGTCCCTCACAGATACGCAGTATTTT
V gene: TRBV9; D gene: .; clone size: .; J gene: TRBJ1-5; CDR3 protein: CASSESPGQPQHF; CDR3 DNA: TGTGCCAGCAGCGAATCGCCCGGGCAGCCCCAGCATTTT
V gene: TRBV10-3; D gene: TRBD2; clone size: .; J gene: TRBJ2-3; CDR3 protein: CAISIAGLNTDTQYF; CDR3 DNA: TGTGCCATCAGTATAGCGGGCTTAAACACAGATACGCAGTATTTT
V gene: TRBV27; D gene: .; clone size: .; J gene: TRBJ1-6; CDR3 protein: CASSPLESHSPLHF; CDR3 DNA: TGTGCCAGCAGTCCCTTAGAATCACATTCACCCCTCCACTTT